A selection of T cell receptor beta chains follows, all from one sample in a study of molecular identifiers for immune sequencing clone quantification. Each CDR3 protein is one row after TCRdb ran MiXCR on the PCR reads. The sample lists about 98,000 distinct CDR3 sequences, about 35% seen once, with approximately 9.8% in the top ten. The sequencing sample was made of naive CD8+ T cells from blood, with Jurkat cell RNA spiked in. The receptors stem from a human donor in good health. Some libraries in this study had Jurkat cell RNA spiked in. Each CDR3 is given without its conserved first and last residue. D genes are given only for firm matches. Clone size is given for some rows only: seen once, a few or many times, or a class if the clone is expanded.

V: TRBV27
size: few
J: TRBJ2-7
D: TRBD2
CDR3: ASSLRLAAVRGEQY

V: TRBV18
size: few
J: TRBJ2-1
D: NA
CDR3: ASSPTNLDEQF

V: TRBV6-2/TRBV6-3
size: NA
J: TRBJ2-3
D: TRBD2
CDR3: ASSYSTSPTDTQY

V: TRBV29-1
size: many
J: TRBJ1-2
D: NA
CDR3: SVEDPGGDGYT

V: TRBV6-2/TRBV6-3
size: NA
J: TRBJ2-6
D: NA
CDR3: ASMTGTGGSGANVLT

V: TRBV9
size: NA
J: TRBJ2-7
D: NA
CDR3: ASSAGQGVSYEQY

V: TRBV9
size: many
J: TRBJ2-3
D: NA
CDR3: ASSGIRGSTDTQY

V: TRBV29-1
size: NA
J: TRBJ2-2
D: NA
CDR3: SVAGGPTGELF

V: TRBV7-8
size: few
J: TRBJ2-7
D: NA
CDR3: ASSLVTAYEQY

V: TRBV6-2/TRBV6-3
size: NA
J: TRBJ2-2
D: NA
CDR3: ASSDVTGANTGELF

V: TRBV5-3
size: NA
J: TRBJ2-7
D: TRBD2
CDR3: ASSFAGGRYYEQY

V: TRBV11-2
size: few
J: TRBJ2-3
D: TRBD2
CDR3: ASSAWALTSDTDTQY

V: TRBV5-1
size: NA
J: TRBJ2-7
D: TRBD2
CDR3: ASSLEGLAGGSYEQY

V: TRBV5-7
size: NA
J: TRBJ2-2
D: NA
CDR3: ASSPDGAGELF

V: TRBV4-1
size: many
J: TRBJ2-1
D: NA
CDR3: ASSWDSSSYNEQF

V: TRBV7-8
size: many
J: TRBJ2-7
D: TRBD1
CDR3: ASSQTGGREQY

V: TRBV29-1
size: NA
J: TRBJ2-7
D: NA
CDR3: SVEDRGGYEQY

V: TRBV4-3
size: NA
J: TRBJ2-5
D: NA
CDR3: ASSLGVLQEPQY

V: TRBV12-3/TRBV12-4
size: NA
J: TRBJ1-5
D: NA
CDR3: ASSFGGGGQPQH

V: TRBV5-1
size: NA
J: TRBJ2-7
D: NA
CDR3: ASSMGTASFEQN

V: TRBV6-4
size: many
J: TRBJ2-3
D: TRBD2
CDR3: ASSGLAGGTQY

V: TRBV7-9
size: NA
J: TRBJ1-4
D: TRBD1
CDR3: ASSSPKTGVEKLF

V: TRBV7-2
size: NA
J: TRBJ1-1
D: NA
CDR3: ASSLSGFTEAF

V: TRBV11-2
size: few
J: TRBJ2-5
D: NA
CDR3: ASSRSEETQY

V: TRBV20-1
size: NA
J: TRBJ2-2
D: NA
CDR3: SARDIVNRDTGELF

V: TRBV4-3
size: NA
J: TRBJ2-7
D: NA
CDR3: ASSQDTAQPYEQY

V: TRBV10-3
size: NA
J: TRBJ2-4
D: NA
CDR3: AIGEGPEAKNIQY

V: TRBV15
size: NA
J: TRBJ2-3
D: NA
CDR3: ATSRVGGTTDTQY

V: TRBV2
size: many
J: TRBJ2-3
D: NA
CDR3: ASAADTQY

V: TRBV29-1
size: NA
J: TRBJ2-5
D: NA
CDR3: SVEKRETQY

V: TRBV9
size: NA
J: TRBJ2-3
D: TRBD1
CDR3: AGGTGDSTDAQY